Listed below are T cell receptor beta chains from one sample, sequenced in a study of blood T cell repertoires in COVID-19. Sequencing was performed with immunoSEQ multiplex PCR; in TCRdb, only in-frame clones are kept and a portion is missing. The sample lists tens of thousands of clones; roughly 90% were seen once. Sequencing was carried out using peripheral blood. The receptors here all came from a woman older than 75 with acute or convalescent COVID-19. Each CDR3 is given with its conserved first and last residue. Fields, in order: CDR3 protein, CDR3 DNA, V gene, D gene, clone size, J gene. A D gene is named only where the DNA matches it firmly. Expanded clones get a size class; other rows say once, few or many, or leave the size out.

CDR3aa: CASSFLAGGPYEQYF; CDR3nt: TGTGCCAGCAGTTTTCTAGCGGGAGGGCCCTACGAGCAGTACTTC; v_gene: TRBV28; d_gene: TRBD2; abundance: -; j_gene: TRBJ2-7
CDR3aa: CASSPGQGAGNEQFF; CDR3nt: TGCGCCAGCAGCCCAGGACAGGGGGCTGGCAATGAGCAGTTCTTC; v_gene: TRBV5-1; d_gene: TRBD1; abundance: -; j_gene: TRBJ2-1
CDR3aa: CASSPGGPPIGGYTF; CDR3nt: TGCGCCAGCAGCCCCGGGGGGCCCCCGATAGGCGGCTACACCTTC; v_gene: TRBV5-1; d_gene: -; abundance: -; j_gene: TRBJ1-2
CDR3aa: CASSPAGDYGYTF; CDR3nt: TGTGCCAGCTCACCCGCGGGGGACTATGGCTACACCTTC; v_gene: TRBV18; d_gene: -; abundance: once; j_gene: TRBJ1-2
CDR3aa: CASSRQQGLNTGELFF; CDR3nt: TGTGCCAGCAGCCGACAACAGGGCTTGAACACCGGGGAGCTGTTTTTT; v_gene: TRBV28; d_gene: -; abundance: -; j_gene: TRBJ2-2
CDR3aa: CASSFPGQGTGELFF; CDR3nt: TGTGCCAGCAGCTTCCCTGGACAGGGGACCGGGGAGCTGTTTTTT; v_gene: TRBV11-3; d_gene: TRBD1; abundance: -; j_gene: TRBJ2-2
CDR3aa: CASSNSVEPQHF; CDR3nt: TGTGCCAGCAGCAACTCCGTTGAGCCCCAGCATTTT; v_gene: TRBV6-2/TRBV6-3; d_gene: -; abundance: -; j_gene: TRBJ1-5
CDR3aa: CASSAGATSDQETQYF; CDR3nt: TGTGCCAGCAGCGCCGGAGCCACCAGTGATCAAGAGACCCAGTACTTC; v_gene: TRBV9; d_gene: -; abundance: -; j_gene: TRBJ2-5
CDR3aa: CASSRPGQEAPRGELFF; CDR3nt: TGTGCCAGCAGCAGACCGGGACAGGAGGCCCCCCGCGGGGAGCTGTTTTTT; v_gene: TRBV7-2; d_gene: TRBD1; abundance: -; j_gene: TRBJ2-2
CDR3aa: CASRPAGTGRDEQYF; CDR3nt: TGTGCCAGCAGGCCTGCCGGGACAGGGCGAGACGAGCAGTACTTC; v_gene: TRBV2; d_gene: TRBD1; abundance: -; j_gene: TRBJ2-7
CDR3aa: CASSPTQGAMPYF; CDR3nt: TGTGCCAGTAGTCCCACCCAGGGGGCTATGCCGTATTTT; v_gene: TRBV19; d_gene: TRBD1; abundance: -; j_gene: TRBJ2-3
CDR3aa: CATSGESTGELFF; CDR3nt: TGTGCCACCAGTGGAGAGAGCACCGGGGAGCTGTTTTTT; v_gene: TRBV24-1; d_gene: -; abundance: -; j_gene: TRBJ2-2
CDR3aa: CASSPPREGEQFF; CDR3nt: TGTGCCAGCTCACCACCCAGGGAGGGTGAGCAGTTCTTC; v_gene: TRBV18; d_gene: TRBD2; abundance: -; j_gene: TRBJ2-1
CDR3aa: CASSQGGTLRREKLFF; CDR3nt: TGTGCCAGCAGCCAAGGAGGGACTCTTAGAAGGGAAAAACTGTTTTTT; v_gene: TRBV3-1/TRBV3-2; d_gene: -; abundance: -; j_gene: TRBJ1-4
CDR3aa: CASSPSGGAGTGELFF; CDR3nt: TGCGCCAGCAGCCCCTCAGGGGGCGCCGGCACCGGGGAGCTGTTTTTT; v_gene: TRBV5-1; d_gene: TRBD1; abundance: -; j_gene: TRBJ2-2
CDR3aa: CASSPRRGYTF; CDR3nt: TGTGCCAGCAGTCCTAGACGTGGCTACACCTTC; v_gene: TRBV6-4; d_gene: -; abundance: -; j_gene: TRBJ1-2
CDR3aa: CSVEKTSGTANEQFF; CDR3nt: TGCAGCGTTGAAAAAACTAGCGGGACAGCAAATGAGCAGTTCTTC; v_gene: TRBV29-1; d_gene: TRBD2; abundance: -; j_gene: TRBJ2-1
CDR3aa: CASSSTSGTDTQYF; CDR3nt: TGTGCCAGCAGTTCGACTAGCGGCACAGATACGCAGTATTTT; v_gene: TRBV28; d_gene: TRBD2; abundance: -; j_gene: TRBJ2-3
CDR3aa: CASSQLLAGGLGKNIQYF; CDR3nt: TGCGCCAGCAGCCAGTTACTAGCGGGGGGGCTCGGCAAAAACATTCAGTACTTC; v_gene: TRBV4-1; d_gene: TRBD2; abundance: once; j_gene: TRBJ2-4
CDR3aa: CATSRPGAAGLAGKQFF; CDR3nt: TGTGCCACCAGCAGACCCGGGGCAGCGGGACTAGCGGGTAAGCAGTTCTTC; v_gene: TRBV15; d_gene: TRBD2; abundance: -; j_gene: TRBJ2-1
CDR3aa: CASSLARTTNTGELFF; CDR3nt: TGTGCCAGCAGCTTAGCGCGGACAACGAACACCGGGGAGCTGTTTTTT; v_gene: TRBV11-2; d_gene: -; abundance: few; j_gene: TRBJ2-2
CDR3aa: CASRPTGNTGELFF; CDR3nt: TGTGCCAGCAGGCCGACAGGGAACACCGGGGAGCTGTTTTTT; v_gene: TRBV7-3; d_gene: -; abundance: -; j_gene: TRBJ2-2
CDR3aa: CASSPGEDQPQHF; CDR3nt: TGTGCCAGCTCACCGGGAGAGGATCAGCCCCAGCATTTT; v_gene: TRBV18; d_gene: -; abundance: -; j_gene: TRBJ1-5
CDR3aa: CASSSGTGELFF; CDR3nt: TGTGCCAGCAGTTCGGGCACCGGGGAGCTGTTTTTT; v_gene: TRBV12-3/TRBV12-4; d_gene: -; abundance: -; j_gene: TRBJ2-2
CDR3aa: CAISETGAGNTIYF; CDR3nt: TGTGCCATCAGTGAGACAGGGGCCGGAAACACCATATATTTT; v_gene: TRBV10-3; d_gene: TRBD1; abundance: -; j_gene: TRBJ1-3
CDR3aa: CASSKEAWRSPLHF; CDR3nt: TGTGCCAGTAGTAAGGAAGCCTGGAGGTCACCCCTCCACTTT; v_gene: TRBV19; d_gene: -; abundance: -; j_gene: TRBJ1-6
CDR3aa: CASSFPTRRSTSPLHF; CDR3nt: TGTGCCAGCAGTTTCCCCACCCGCAGATCCACTTCACCCCTCCACTTT; v_gene: TRBV6-2/TRBV6-3; d_gene: -; abundance: -; j_gene: TRBJ1-6
CDR3aa: CASSFRQGGDEQYF; CDR3nt: TGTGCCAGCAGCTTCCGACAGGGCGGGGACGAGCAGTACTTC; v_gene: TRBV13; d_gene: -; abundance: -; j_gene: TRBJ2-7
CDR3aa: CASSVEEGPYYGYTF; CDR3nt: TGTGCCAGCAGCGTAGAGGAGGGCCCCTACTATGGCTACACCTTC; v_gene: TRBV9; d_gene: -; abundance: -; j_gene: TRBJ1-2